The entry that follows covers one T cell receptor beta chain sequence. Its target is unknown. The sample belongs to a study of T-cell memory formation after mild COVID-19. Looking at the study overall: Largely donor-specific sequence clusters came from a couple of donors.

The CDR3 totals 14 residues. V was shortened by 4 bases and J by 9 bases, with 17 bases between the two germline ends. CDR1 KGHDR and CDR2 SFDVKD come from the germline V gene. Points from the study as a whole: Nothing showed for sure that second-wave clones peaking on day 37 were SARS-CoV-2 specific. Balance between CD4 and CD8 was seen in clones contracting day 15 to 85, and a CD4+ lean was seen in later expanders.

After 5'RACE with constant-segment primers, TCR alpha and TCR beta cDNA libraries carrying sample barcodes and UMIs were obtained. TCRdb used MiXCR to reprocess the 5' RACE reads, holding one entry per CDR3 protein. The table lists about 470,000 distinct CDR3 sequences, nearly 25% of them singletons, with around an eighth in the top ten. Sample: PBMCs or a T cell subset sorted from them (not recorded which). The source is an adult woman who had mild COVID-19 (a few samples of this study predate the infection). Cell type and time point are not known. The rearrangement links TRBV24-1 to TRBJ1-2; D gene ambiguous. The chain's CDR3 is CATSDPARLASYTF. CDR3 nucleotides: TGTGCCACCAGTGACCCCGCCCGTCTCGCTAGCTACACCTTC.